The clone carrying this T cell receptor beta chain was seen more than once but under ten times. Its antigen remains unknown. Using its own MiXCR run on the 5' RACE reads, TCRdb lists one record per CDR3 protein. The data hold some 290,000 distinct CDR3 sequences, with roughly 15% observed a single time. This entry comes from a study of T-cell memory formation after mild COVID-19. Whole-study findings and limits: CM and EM subsets held most contracting CD4+ clones; EMRA held CD8+ ones.

The receptor was isolated from a man in his late teens or twenties who had mild COVID-19 (a few samples of this study predate the infection). Cell type and time point are not known. The material sequenced was PBMCs or a T cell subset sorted from them (not recorded which).

The CDR3 DNA sequence: TGTGCCACCGTAAACAGGGATGGTCAGCCCCAGCATTTT. Protein: CATVNRDGQPQHF. This rearrangement joins TRBV24-1 to TRBJ1-5; tentative D call: TRBD1 (6 bases). CDR3 length equals 13 residues. V was cut by 9 bases and J by 6 bases, with 14 bases left in between. CDR1 is KGHDR, CDR2 SFDVKD, per germline.